A single sample gave rise to the 13 T cell receptor beta chains below, sequenced in a study of T cell responses to AZD1222 COVID-19 vaccine. Profiled with immunoSEQ multiplex PCR; TCRdb holds only in-frame clones, not every one. The sample contains some 81,000 clones, approximately 85% of which appear only once. This material consisted of peripheral blood, taken 28 days after the second AZD1222 dose. These receptor sequences come from an adult who received the AZD1222 COVID-19 vaccine.

The chain joins TRBV24-1 to TRBJ1-4, with 11 positions matching TRBD1. CDR3 length: 14 amino acids. CDR1 is KGHDR and CDR2 is SFDVKD in the germline V gene. After removal of 8 bases from V and 8 bases from J, the junction contained 6 bases not matched to a gene. The CDR3 DNA is TGTGCCACCACGGACAGGGGGCAATGGGAAAAACTGTTTTTT. This codes for CATTDRGQWEKLFF.

The gene calls are TRBV6-5 and TRBJ2-1; TRBD1 aligns across 9 bases. From germline, CDR1 is MNHEY and CDR2 SVGAGI. This CDR3 has 15 residues. Trimming took 6 bases from V and 7 from J; bases not matched to a gene: 10. The CDR3 DNA reads TGTGCCAGCAGGGGCGGAGGGACAGGGAGGAATGAGCAGTTCTTC. Translating gives CASRGGGTGRNEQFF.

The rearrangement uses TRBV11-2 and TRBJ1-2; TRBD1 agrees at 11 bases. CDR3 length equals 14 residues. Looked up from germline, CDR1 is SGHAT and CDR2 is FQNNGV. J was trimmed by 5 bases and V by 4 bases; bases with no gene match: 3. CDR3 amino acids: CASSSGQGGYGYTF. The CDR3 DNA is TGTGCCAGCAGCTCGGGACAGGGGGGGTATGGCTACACCTTC.

This chain joins TRBV27 and TRBJ1-1, with D tentatively TRBD1 (6 bases). Germline V CDR1 and CDR2: MNHEY, SMNVEV (reference sequence). The CDR3 has 13 residues. V lost 7 bases and J lost 1, with 10 bases in between. In DNA form, the CDR3 reads TGTGCCAGCATTGGACAGCCGAACACTGAAGCTTTCTTT. Translating gives CASIGQPNTEAFF.

V and J are TRBV19 and TRBJ1-2, with no clear D. Germline lookup yields CDR1 LNHDA and CDR2 SQIVND (reference sequence). The length of the CDR3 is 15 residues. Trimming shortened V by 3 bases and J by 3 bases, and 14 bases separated the two germline ends. CDR3 sequence: CASSIIARPDYGYTF. In DNA, the CDR3 is TGTGCCAGTAGTATCATCGCTCGGCCGGACTATGGCTACACCTTC.

The chain links TRBV6-6 to TRBJ1-4; weak D call: TRBD1 (6 bases). V gave up 8 bases and J gave up 0 bases, with 10 bases separating them. CDR3 length equals 14 residues. The germline V gene has CDR1 MNHNY and CDR2 SVGAGI (reference sequence). The CDR3 loop is CASGYRATNEKLFF. In DNA form, the CDR3 reads TGTGCCAGCGGCTACAGGGCAACTAATGAAAAACTGTTTTTT.

The chain carries TRBV6-5 and TRBJ2-6; D is possibly TRBD2 (6 bases). CDR1 is MNHEY and CDR2 is SVGAGI in the germline V gene. V lost 5 bases, J lost 9 bases, and 14 bases lay in between. The CDR3 covers 14 residues. The CDR3 is CASSLTVGLNVLTF. The CDR3 region has the DNA TGTGCCAGCAGTCTGACAGTGGGACTCAACGTCCTGACTTTC.

V and J are TRBV19 and TRBJ2-1; weak D call: TRBD2 (6 bases). Germline values: CDR1 LNHDA, CDR2 SQIVND (reference sequence). Trimming left V 0 bases short and J 7 bases short, with 10 bases between. This CDR3 is 14 amino acids long. This CDR3 is CASSIDTRGNEQFF. The CDR3 region has the DNA TGTGCCAGTAGTATAGACACCCGGGGGAATGAGCAGTTCTTC.

Concerning this clone: Other DNA sequences in this sample translate to the same CDR3. The chain has TRBV10-1 and TRBJ1-1; no clear D gene. Deletions cut 0 bases from V and 1 base from J, with 6 bases between. Germline values: CDR1 WNHNN, CDR2 SYGVQD (reference sequence). The CDR3 covers 14 residues. The CDR3 loop reads CASSESARNTEAFF. CDR3 nucleotide sequence: TGCGCCAGCAGTGAGTCCGCCAGGAACACTGAAGCTTTCTTT.

J is TRBJ2-1 and V is TRBV7-9; no reliable D call. Germline CDR1 reads SEHNR; CDR2 reads FQNEAQ (reference sequence). The length of the CDR3 is 12 residues. Trimming removed 3 bases from V and 4 bases from J, with 4 bases in between. CDR3 in amino acids: CASSLGYNEQFF. CDR3 bases: TGTGCCAGCAGCTTGGGATACAATGAGCAGTTCTTC.

This clone was recorded a few times. V is TRBV28 and J is TRBJ2-7; 16 bases align to TRBD2. The length of the CDR3 is 16 residues. Germline lookup yields CDR1 MDHEN and CDR2 SYDVKM. With V trimmed by 4 bases and J by 5 bases, 5 bases remained unmatched. CDR3 residues: CASSSGLAGGPDEQYF. In DNA, the CDR3 is TGTGCCAGCAGTTCGGGACTAGCGGGAGGGCCGGACGAGCAGTACTTC.

The rearrangement joins TRBV29-1 to TRBJ2-1, with 10 bases lining up with TRBD1. The CDR3 runs to 18 residues. The germline CDR1 and CDR2 sequences are SQVTM and ANQGSEA. The V gene end was trimmed by 4 bases and the J gene end by 1 base; junction bases not matched to a gene: 13. CDR3 sequence reads: CSVAGDLRDRGSYNEQFF. For the CDR3, the DNA is TGCAGCGTTGCAGGCGACCTCCGGGACAGGGGATCCTACAATGAGCAGTTCTTC.

The chain couples TRBV7-2 to TRBJ2-2; D gene ambiguous. The germline V gene encodes CDR1 SGHTA and CDR2 FQGNSA. The V end was cut by 0 bases, the J end by 1 base, with 6 bases between. This CDR3 spans 15 amino acids. CDR3 nucleotides: TGTGCCAGCAGCTTAGCGCCCCTGAACACCGGGGAGCTGTTTTTT. Protein product: CASSLAPLNTGELFF.